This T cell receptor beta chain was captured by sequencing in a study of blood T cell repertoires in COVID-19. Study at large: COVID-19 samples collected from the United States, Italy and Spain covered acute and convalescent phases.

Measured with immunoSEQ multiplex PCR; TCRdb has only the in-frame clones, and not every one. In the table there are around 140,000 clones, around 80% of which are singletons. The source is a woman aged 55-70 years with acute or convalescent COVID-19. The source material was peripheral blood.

CDR3 sequence reads: CASSLTGEGSNEQFF. The CDR3 nucleotides read TGTGCCAGCAGCTTAACGGGAGAAGGGTCCAATGAGCAGTTCTTC. The genes are TRBV7-9 and TRBJ2-1; D perhaps matches TRBD2 (6 bases). V was trimmed by 2 bases and J by 6 bases, leaving 14 bases between them. The CDR3 runs 15 residues. Germline V gene sequence: CDR1 SEHNR, CDR2 FQNEAQ (reference sequence).